This T cell receptor (beta chain) is drawn from a study of blood T cells in healthy people across ages. All donors came from Russia, were Caucasian and healthy, and spanned ages about 6 to 100. This clonotype was picked up a small number of times. Its antigen remains unknown. Study-level findings and limits: The CMV status of each donor remained undetermined, and this could have confounded shifts in expanded clonotypes. With age, beta diversity per million T cells declined roughly linearly, significantly by approximately 40. Both higher diversity and more naive CD4+ cells marked long-lived donors when set against aged donors.

A sample-barcoded 5' primer and a J-beta primer mix were used in a second PCR of roughly 7 to 11 cycles. From the 5' RACE reads, TCRdb called clonotypes with MiXCR, one entry per CDR3 protein. The sample has 800,000 to 950,000 distinct CDR3 sequences, roughly 50% seen once; the top ten hold roughly an eighth. Per the germline V gene, CDR1 is SGHTA and CDR2 is FQGNSA. CDR3 length: 15 residues. V shed 5 bases and J shed 1 base, with 14 bases lying between them. Sequenced input: blood. This receptor was identified in a man under 40 in good health. The rearrangement links TRBV7-2 to TRBJ1-1; D ambiguous. CDR3 sequence reads: CASSPKGGGNTEAFF. As DNA, the CDR3 is TGTGCCAGCAGCCCAAAAGGTGGAGGGAACACTGAAGCTTTCTTT.